This T cell receptor beta chain stems from a study of cytomegalovirus exposure and HLA in healthy donors. Study observations and caveats: In a later analysis, TCR beta V- and J-gene trimming showed a link to a missense DCLRE1C variant. Later, an analysis found that common viral pathogens appeared to be linked with several of the most significant clusters.

PCR involved 60 Vbeta and 13 Jbeta primers. Sequenced by immunoSEQ multiplex PCR; TCRdb stores in-frame clones only, minus some. Of more than 110,000 clones in the sample, more than 65% are singletons; the top ten hold 1.5% to 2%. Trimming cost V 3 bases and J 4 bases; bases outside gene matches: 6. Germline CDR1 reads SEHNR; CDR2 reads FQNEAQ (reference sequence). The length of the CDR3 is 16 residues. This clone was observed a handful of times. Its antigen is not identified. Sequencing used PBMCs. The V call is TRBV7-9, the J call TRBJ2-3, with TRBD2 matching over 11 bases. The clonotype originates from a woman in her twenties or thirties in good health and CMV-seronegative. Here the CDR3 DNA reads TGTGCCAGCAGCTTCCGACTAGCGGGAATGGCAGATACGCAGTATTTT. This gives the protein CASSFRLAGMADTQYF. The entire variable domain, with the rest obtained from reference TRBV7-9 and TRBJ2-3, is as follows: DTGVSQNPRHKITKRGQNVTFRCDPISEHNRLYWYRQTLGQGPEFLTYFQNEAQLEKSRLLSDRFSAERPKGSFSTLEIQRTEQGDSAMYLCASSFRLAGMADTQYFGPGTRLTVL.